The next 32 T cell receptor beta chains were all read from a single sample in a study of regulatory T cells in long-lasting Graves disease. To make TCR beta libraries, researchers used iRepertoire HTBI primers and Arm-PCR of CDR3 regions. TCRdb processed the multiplex PCR reads anew with MiXCR; each CDR3 protein has one entry. The table records about 430,000 distinct CDR3 sequences, over 20% of them present only once. Time point specified: persistent/refractory GD, antithyroid drugs over 5 years with positive TRAb. From RNA extracted from PBMCs, the TCR library was made. The starting material was peripheral blood mononuclear cells (PBMCs), obtained when the disease was refractory, from a patient treated with antithyroid drugs. The source of these receptors is a female donor with Graves disease.

The chain recombines TRBV20-1 with TRBJ1-4, with D possibly matching TRBD1 (5 bases). V was shortened by 6 bases and J by 0 bases, with 17 bases between the two germline ends. The germline V gene encodes CDR1 DFQATT and CDR2 SNEGSKA (reference sequence). CDR3 length: 16 amino acids. CDR3 in DNA: TGCAGTGCGGAAGAGGGGCTACCTTCAACTAATGAAAAACTGTTTTTT. Residues: CSAEEGLPSTNEKLFF.

The chain links TRBV20-1 to TRBJ2-7; maybe TRBD2 (7 bases). Trimming took 6 bases from V and 4 from J, leaving 31 bases between them. Germline V CDR1 and CDR2: DFQATT, SNEGSKA (reference sequence). The CDR3 spans 18 residues. CDR3 loop: CSAPPPYSIGGGGYEQYF. In nucleotides, the CDR3 is TGCAGTGCCCCCCCCCCCTATTCGATCGGGGGAGGGGGGTACGAGCAGTACTTC.

There are a few counts of this clonotype. The chain joins TRBV5-1 to TRBJ1-2; perhaps TRBD1 as D (6 bases). V was cut by 0 bases and J by 6 bases, with 12 bases left in between. The V gene's germline CDR1 is SGHRS and CDR2 YFSETQ. This CDR3 contains 14 residues. The CDR3 bases are TGCGCCAGCAGCTTGGCCCGGGGGGCCCATGGCTACACCTTC. Protein product: CASSLARGAHGYTF.

A remark on this clonotype: A far larger clone is one nucleotide away, so this likely arose from a read error. The rearrangement links TRBV12-3 or TRBV12-4 to TRBJ2-7; TRBD1 is a possible D gene (5 bases). The CDR3 runs to 13 residues. CDR3 bases: TGTGCCAGCAGTGAAGCCCAGGGTTACGAGCAGTGCTTC. Protein sequence: CASSEAQGYEQCF.

The J gene is TRBJ2-7, the V gene TRBV6-1; D gene uncertain. Germline lookup yields CDR1 MNHNS and CDR2 SASEGT. The CDR3 is made up of 14 amino acids. Trimming shortened V by 1 base and J by 8 bases, and 15 bases separated the two germline ends. As DNA, the CDR3 is TGTGCCAGCAGTGAAGTGGGGTCTCCGGTACAGCAGTACTTC. This codes for CASSEVGSPVQQYF.

Within the sample, this clonotype is medium-sized. The gene calls are TRBV28 and TRBJ1-2; weak D call: TRBD1 (6 bases). CDR3 length equals 13 residues. The ends were cut back, 3 bases at V and 5 bases at J, with 10 bases in the middle. Germline V gives CDR1 MDHEN, CDR2 SYDVKM. The CDR3 DNA is TGTGCCAGCAGTTTTTCGACAGGTTATGGCTACACCTTC. Residues: CASSFSTGYGYTF.

The chain employs TRBV9 and TRBJ2-2; perhaps TRBD2 as D (7 bases). Germline V gene lookup returns CDR1 SGDLS and CDR2 YYNGEE. The CDR3 extends over 15 amino acids. Deletions cut 4 bases from V and 3 bases from J, with 13 bases between. CDR3 amino acids: CASSPWEGDTGELFF. CDR3 nucleotide sequence: TGTGCCAGCAGCCCGTGGGAGGGGGACACCGGGGAGCTGTTTTTT.

This clonotype was counted ten times or more. The V and J genes are TRBV24-1 and TRBJ2-7, with D hard to call. Trimming removed 3 bases from V and 0 bases from J, with 8 bases in between. The germline CDR1 and CDR2 sequences are KGHDR and SFDVKD. The CDR3 covers 14 residues. The CDR3 DNA sequence: TGTGCCACCAGTGATCCACGTCGCTCCTACGAGCAGTACTTC. This sequence encodes CATSDPRRSYEQYF.

The rearrangement uses TRBV11-2 and TRBJ2-3, with unresolved D. Germline V gene data show CDR1 as SGHAT and CDR2 as FQNNGV. V lost 5 bases to trimming and J lost 5 bases, with 11 bases between them. The CDR3 runs to 13 residues. Written as DNA, the CDR3 is TGTGCCAGCAGCCCCAACAACTTAGATACGCAGTATTTT. Translation gives CASSPNNLDTQYF.

As concerns this clonotype: A single base separates this from a much larger clone, so it may be a read error. Because the CDR3 is missing its conserved closing phenylalanine or tryptophan, this is likely a read error. V gene TRBV6-1 combines with J gene TRBJ1-2; 7 positions agree with TRBD1. This CDR3 is built from 13 residues. Germline V gene lookup returns CDR1 MNHNS and CDR2 SASEGT. The V gene end was trimmed by 6 bases and the J gene end by 2 bases; junction bases not matched to a gene: 3. The CDR3 bases are TGTGCCAGCAGGGTGACAGGGAACTATGGCTACACCTCC. It is translated as CASRVTGNYGYTS.

This rearrangement joins TRBV5-6 to TRBJ1-6; 8 bases are a match to TRBD1. This CDR3 spans 15 amino acids. Trimming took 3 bases from V and 10 from J; bases not matched to a gene: 9. Germline assignment: CDR1 SGHDT and CDR2 YYEEEE. The CDR3 DNA reads as TGTGCCAGCAGCTCTCAGGGGGCACGATGGTCACCCCTCCACTTT. It translates to CASSSQGARWSPLHF.

V gene TRBV20-1 combines with J gene TRBJ1-5; tentatively, D is TRBD1 (5 bases). Germline V gene sequence: CDR1 DFQATT, CDR2 SNEGSKA (reference sequence). This CDR3 has 12 residues. The V end was cut by 8 bases, the J end by 6 bases, with 14 bases between. The CDR3 loop reads CSTSGGAQPQHF. In DNA, the CDR3 is TGCAGTACCTCTGGGGGAGCTCAGCCCCAGCATTTT.

This clonotype showed up many times. The chain combines TRBV2 with TRBJ2-7; 9 nucleotides line up with TRBD1. Germline values: CDR1 SNHLY, CDR2 FYNNEI. This CDR3 has 12 residues. J was trimmed by 5 bases and V by 6 bases; bases with no gene match: 2. DNA for the CDR3: TGTGCCAGCAGCCGGGACAGGGACGAGCAGTACTTC. Residues: CASSRDRDEQYF. The whole variable domain, filled in from reference TRBV2 and TRBJ2-7, reads EPEVTQTPSHQVTQMGQEVILRCVPISNHLYFYWYRQILGQKVEFLVSFYNNEISEKSEIFDDQFSVERPDGSNFTLKIRSTKLEDSAMYFCASSRDRDEQYFGPGTRLTVT.

The chain couples TRBV5-1 to TRBJ2-5, with D perhaps TRBD1 (6 bases). The ends were cut back, 4 bases at V and 2 bases at J, with 12 bases in the middle. The CDR3 covers 14 residues. Germline CDR1 SGHRS, CDR2 YFSETQ. CDR3 sequence: CASSPWTEQETQYF. The CDR3 region has the DNA TGCGCCAGCAGCCCCTGGACAGAACAAGAGACCCAGTACTTC.

This clonotype was seen many times. The chain joins TRBV28 to TRBJ2-2; 7 bases are shared with TRBD2. The V gene's germline CDR1 is MDHEN and CDR2 SYDVKM. V shed 3 bases, J shed 5 bases, and the junction held 6 bases outside the gene matches. This CDR3 is 15 amino acids long. The CDR3: CASSFPSGGTGELFF. As DNA, the CDR3 is TGTGCCAGCAGTTTCCCCTCCGGGGGGACCGGGGAGCTGTTTTTT.

This clonotype appeared a few times. This chain joins TRBV19 and TRBJ2-2, with D possibly matching TRBD2 (6 bases). The CDR3 consists of 13 residues. The ends were cut back, 6 bases at V and 7 bases at J, with 12 bases in the middle. Germline V gives CDR1 LNHDA, CDR2 SQIVND (reference sequence). DNA for the CDR3: TGTGCCAGTAGAGCGCGGGAAAGCGGGGAGCTGTTTTTT. Translated: CASRARESGELFF. Based on the CDR3 plus reference TRBV19 and TRBJ2-2, the full variable domain is DGGITQSPKYLFRKEGQNVTLSCEQNLNHDAMYWYRQDPGQGLRLIYYSQIVNDFQKGDIAEGYSVSREKKESFPLTVTSAQKNPTAFYLCASRARESGELFFGEGSRLTVL.

This chain links TRBV7-9 with TRBJ2-7; D gene uncertain. The CDR3 is 13 residues long. Germline V gene lookup returns CDR1 SEHNR and CDR2 FQNEAQ (reference sequence). V gave up 4 bases and J gave up 3 bases, with 10 bases separating them. In DNA form, the CDR3 reads TGTGCCAGCAGCTCCCCGAAGGGCTACGAGCAGTACTTC. Its protein product is CASSSPKGYEQYF.

This clonotype was observed a few times. The CDR3 DNA sequence: TGTGCCAGCAGTTCGGGACCCCACGCGGGTAGGCCCGAGCAGTTCTTC. Protein: CASSSGPHAGRPEQFF. This rearrangement joins TRBV28 to TRBJ2-1, with D tentatively TRBD1 or TRBD2 (5 bases each). Trimming left V 4 bases short and J 10 bases short, with 23 bases between. This CDR3 has 16 amino acids. The germline gives CDR1 MDHEN, CDR2 SYDVKM.

For this clonotype: A clone one base away is much larger, so this may be a read error. The V gene is TRBV27, the J gene TRBJ1-6; D possibly corresponds to TRBD1 (5 bases). The CDR3 length is 15 residues. Germline loops: CDR1 MNHEY, CDR2 SMNVEV (reference sequence). The CDR3 spells CACSLLGGPNSPLHF. CDR3 nucleotide sequence: TGTGCCTGCAGTTTATTGGGGGGACCCAATTCACCCCTCCACTTT.

This clonotype showed up many times. The chain joins TRBV15 to TRBJ1-6, with TRBD1 as a possible D gene (5 bases). This CDR3 comprises 16 residues. V gave up 0 bases and J gave up 9 bases, with 15 bases separating them. Germline V gene sequence: CDR1 LNHNV, CDR2 YYDKDF (reference sequence). The CDR3 reads CATSRDSSPGGSPLHF. In DNA form, the CDR3 reads TGTGCCACCAGCAGAGATAGTTCCCCTGGGGGTTCACCCCTCCACTTT.

This clonotype came up a few times. The chain employs TRBV5-1 and TRBJ2-2; a possible D gene is TRBD2 (5 bases). The V end was cut by 4 bases, the J end by 2 bases, with 15 bases between. The CDR3 runs 16 residues. The germline CDR1 and CDR2 sequences are SGHRS and YFSETQ. The CDR3 spells CASSPLQAANTGELFF. CDR3 coding DNA: TGCGCCAGCAGCCCCCTACAAGCGGCAAACACCGGGGAGCTGTTTTTT.

This clonotype was recorded a few times. The CDR3 region is CASRGVQGNTGELFF. DNA for the CDR3: TGTGCCAGCAGGGGGGTCCAGGGGAACACCGGGGAGCTGTTTTTT. This chain connects TRBV27 to TRBJ2-2; the D call may be TRBD1 or TRBD2 (5 bases each). The CDR3 runs 15 residues. CDR1 is MNHEY, CDR2 SMNVEV, per germline (reference sequence). Trimming removed 6 bases at V and 1 base at J, with 12 bases between.

This clonotype was seen at least ten times. An end of the junction does not agree with germline; a read error may underlie this. This chain uses TRBV12-3 or TRBV12-4 with TRBJ2-7; D is unresolved. The CDR3 consists of 11 residues. CDR3 nucleotide sequence: TGTGCCAGCAGCTTAGCTGACGAGCAGTACTTC. Residues: CASSLADEQYF.

The chain carries TRBV14 and TRBJ2-1; D not certain. Germline assignment: CDR1 SGHDN and CDR2 FVKESK. The length of the CDR3 is 12 residues. The V gene lost 0 bases and the J gene lost 11 bases, with 8 bases spanning the gap. The CDR3 loop reads CASSQDQGQQFF. Written as DNA, the CDR3 is TGTGCCAGCAGCCAAGATCAAGGACAGCAGTTCTTC. Full variable domain (remainder filled in from reference TRBV14 and TRBJ2-1): EAGVTQFPSHSVIEKGQTVTLRCDPISGHDNLYWYRRVMGKEIKFLLHFVKESKQDESGMPNNRFLAERTGGTYSTLKVQPAELEDSGVYFCASSQDQGQQFFGPGTRLTVL.

This clonotype appeared many times. The chain joins TRBV27 to TRBJ2-7, with D unresolved. Trimming took 3 bases from V and 1 from J, leaving 7 bases between them. CDR3 length: 13 residues. Germline CDR1 reads MNHEY; CDR2 reads SMNVEV (reference sequence). For the CDR3, the DNA is TGTGCCAGCAGTTTTGGCCAGTCCTACGAGCAGTACTTC. Amino acids: CASSFGQSYEQYF.

This clonotype was observed at least ten times. This chain connects TRBV15 to TRBJ2-5; 11 positions agree with TRBD2. Germline loops: CDR1 LNHNV, CDR2 YYDKDF (reference sequence). V lost 8 bases and J lost 4; bases outside the gene matches: 6. This CDR3 has 14 amino acids. The CDR3 protein is CATGLAGGRETQYF. CDR3 nucleotides: TGTGCCACCGGTCTAGCGGGAGGAAGAGAGACCCAGTACTTC.

This clonotype was detected many times. The CDR3 DNA follows: TGTGCCAGCAGTTCCTTGTTGGGTTTCACCGGGGAGCTGTTTTTT. This sequence encodes CASSSLLGFTGELFF. The chain couples TRBV27 to TRBJ2-2, with D uncertain. CDR1 and CDR2 from the germline V gene are MNHEY and SMNVEV (reference sequence). Trimming took 4 bases from V and 4 from J, leaving 13 bases between them. The CDR3 runs to 15 residues.

Regarding this clonotype: It may be a read error: a sequence one base away is much more abundant. Likely a read error: the CDR3 ends without its conserved phenylalanine or tryptophan. V and J are TRBV11-2 and TRBJ2-5; 7 bases match TRBD1. The CDR3 length is 14 residues. Germline V CDR1 and CDR2: SGHAT, FQNNGV. With V trimmed by 4 bases and J by 3 bases, 5 bases remained unmatched. The CDR3 reads CASSSTGLEETQYL. Written as DNA, the CDR3 is TGTGCCAGCAGCTCGACAGGGCTGGAAGAGACCCAGTACCTC.

This clonotype was picked up many times. The chain uses TRBV6-1 and TRBJ1-1; D possibly corresponds to TRBD1 (6 bases). The V gene lost 6 bases and the J gene lost 5 bases, with 16 bases spanning the gap. Germline CDR1 reads MNHNS; CDR2 reads SASEGT. This CDR3 has 14 amino acids. The CDR3 region has the DNA TGTGCCAGCAGACCATACAGGGACTTGACTGAAGCTTTCTTT. This codes for CASRPYRDLTEAFF.

This clonotype was seen ten or more times. This sequence joins TRBV28 and TRBJ2-7, with unresolved D. The V end lost 2 bases, the J end lost 7 bases, and 6 bases lay between the germline ends. The germline V gene encodes CDR1 MDHEN and CDR2 SYDVKM. This CDR3 contains 11 residues. This CDR3 is CASSLQREQYF. The CDR3 DNA sequence: TGTGCCAGCAGTTTACAACGGGAGCAGTACTTC. Full variable domain (outside the CDR3, taken from reference TRBV28 and TRBJ2-7): DVKVTQSSRYLVKRTGEKVFLECVQDMDHENMFWYRQDPGLGLRLIYFSYDVKMKEKGDIPEGYSVSREKKERFSLILESASTNQTSMYLCASSLQREQYFGPGTRLTVT.

In its sample, this clonotype was seen a few times. The rearrangement joins TRBV6-1 to TRBJ2-2, with 9 bases matching TRBD1. This CDR3 has 14 amino acids. Per the germline V gene, CDR1 is MNHNS and CDR2 is SASEGT. V dropped 9 bases and J dropped 4; count of bases not matched to a gene: 6. CDR3 DNA sequence: TGTGCCAGTAAACAGGGGGCGAGCACCGGGGAGCTGTTTTTT. Translated, it gives CASKQGASTGELFF.

The gene calls are TRBV7-6 and TRBJ1-1; TRBD1 is a possible D gene (5 bases). The CDR3 runs to 15 residues. CDR1 and CDR2 from the germline V gene are SGHVS and FNYEAQ. V shed 5 bases and J shed 1 base, with 14 bases lying between them. The CDR3 coding sequence is TGTGCCAGCAGCGGGTATGGGACGGGGAACACTGAAGCTTTCTTT. Protein product: CASSGYGTGNTEAFF. Filled out from reference TRBV7-6 and TRBJ1-1, the complete variable domain reads GAGVSQSPRYKVTKRGQDVALRCDPISGHVSLYWYRQALGQGPEFLTYFNYEAQQDKSGLPNDRFSAERPEGSISTLTIQRTEQRDSAMYRCASSGYGTGNTEAFFGQGTRLTVV.